The 26 T cell receptor beta chains in this list originate from one sample, sequenced in a study of Tregs in tolerant kidney transplant recipients. TCRdb's table, derived via immunoSEQ multiplex PCR, lists solely in-frame clones and lacks some. The top ten hold 0.46% of the sample, which has approximately 100,000 clones, approximately 93% seen once. This specimen consisted of CD4+ T cells from blood, obtained before the transplant. Receptor source: a human donor who received a combined kidney and bone marrow transplant.

V usage is TRBV7-2 and J usage is TRBJ2-5; TRBD1 matches 11 bases. The ends lost 5 bases at V and 5 bases at J; junction bases unmatched: 13. Looked up from germline, CDR1 is SGHTA and CDR2 is FQGNSA. This CDR3 is 17 amino acids long. CDR3 protein: CASSRFRRTGGAETQYF. In DNA form, the CDR3 reads TGTGCCAGCAGCCGCTTTCGAAGGACAGGGGGCGCGGAGACCCAGTACTTC.

The chain employs TRBV5-1 and TRBJ2-7; 8 positions agree with TRBD1. The V segment lost 4 bases and the J segment 3 bases; nucleotides outside the gene matches: 9. The CDR3 extends over 15 amino acids. Germline assignment: CDR1 SGHRS and CDR2 YFSETQ. This CDR3 is CASSIGQGNLYEQYF. CDR3 DNA sequence: TGCGCCAGCAGCATCGGACAGGGAAACCTCTACGAGCAGTACTTC.

The rearrangement links TRBV6-5 to TRBJ1-1, with TRBD1 identical over 7 bases. The length of the CDR3 is 15 residues. Germline V gene sequence: CDR1 MNHEY, CDR2 SVGAGI. V shed 6 bases and J 1 base; nucleotides not matched to a gene: 8. The CDR3 DNA reads as TGTGCCAGCAGCCACTCGAGGGACAGGAACACTGAAGCTTTCTTT. Its translation: CASSHSRDRNTEAFF.

This chain joins TRBV5-4 and TRBJ2-7, with TRBD2 as a possible D gene (5 bases). The CDR3 length is 15 residues. The germline CDR1 and CDR2 sequences are SGHNT and YYREEE (reference sequence). V lost 2 bases and J 4 bases, leaving 16 bases between the germline ends. This CDR3 reads CASSLPGRLGYEQYF. The DNA of the CDR3 is TGTGCCAGCAGCTTACCGGGAAGGCTTGGGTACGAGCAGTACTTC.

The J gene is TRBJ2-3, the V gene TRBV2; D may be TRBD2 (5 bases). V was cut by 4 bases and J by 8 bases, with 16 bases left in between. The CDR3 is 14 residues long. CDR1 SNHLY and CDR2 FYNNEI come from the germline V gene. As DNA, the CDR3 is TGTGCCAGCAGTGGAATAACCGGACTGCCTACGCAGTATTTT. Translated, it gives CASSGITGLPTQYF.

This chain connects TRBV9 to TRBJ2-5; 9 bases align to TRBD2. CDR1 SGDLS and CDR2 YYNGEE come from the germline V gene. The J segment lost 1 base and the V segment lost 3 bases, leaving 7 bases of the junction unmatched. The CDR3 runs 16 residues. The CDR3 DNA follows: TGTGCCAGCAGCGAAGGCGGGGGGGCCCGCCAAGAGACCCAGTACTTC. It specifies CASSEGGGARQETQYF.

J is TRBJ1-2 and V is TRBV27; 9 bases match TRBD1. The CDR3 contains 15 residues. Germline CDR1 MNHEY, CDR2 SMNVEV (reference sequence). V was clipped by 6 bases and J by 9 bases; unmatched bases: 14. CDR3 amino acids: CASSFRDRALFSYTF. The CDR3 coding sequence is TGTGCCAGCAGCTTCAGGGACAGGGCTCTTTTTAGCTACACCTTC.

The rearrangement links TRBV11-2 to TRBJ1-1; no firm D call. CDR1 is SGHAT and CDR2 is FQNNGV in the germline V gene. V was shortened by 1 base and J by 6 bases, with 12 bases between the two germline ends. The CDR3 loop spans 14 amino acids. CDR3 region: CASSLVYRVSEAFF. The CDR3 bases are TGTGCCAGCAGCTTAGTTTACCGGGTATCTGAAGCTTTCTTT. The entire variable domain, with the rest obtained from reference TRBV11-2 and TRBJ1-1, is as follows: EAGVAQSPRYKIIEKRQSVAFWCNPISGHATLYWYQQILGQGPKLLIQFQNNGVVDDSQLPKDRFSAERLKGVDSTLKIQPAKLEDSAVYLCASSLVYRVSEAFFGQGTRLTVV.

The V gene is TRBV7-9, the J gene TRBJ2-7; perhaps TRBD1 as D (6 bases). Deletions cut 4 bases from V and 0 bases from J, with 13 bases between. Germline V gene data show CDR1 as SEHNR and CDR2 as FQNEAQ (reference sequence). This CDR3 comprises 15 residues. The CDR3 protein is CASSSGQIYSYEQYF. The CDR3 region has the DNA TGTGCCAGCAGCTCTGGACAGATTTACTCCTACGAGCAGTACTTC.

The rearrangement joins TRBV7-6 to TRBJ2-1, with TRBD1 identical over 12 bases. Germline V gene lookup returns CDR1 SGHVS and CDR2 FNYEAQ. V trimming: 0 bases; J trimming: 4 bases; junction bases outside the gene matches: 16. The CDR3 loop spans 21 amino acids. Here the CDR3 reads CASSLAVPGTGGNLDYNEQFF. In nucleotides, the CDR3 is TGTGCCAGCAGCTTAGCGGTCCCCGGGACAGGGGGCAACTTAGATTACAATGAGCAGTTCTTC.

This sequence joins TRBV27 and TRBJ2-7, with 8 nucleotides matching TRBD1. Germline trimming cut 3 bases from V and 3 bases from J; bases unmatched to any gene: 4. CDR3 size: 14 residues. The germline V gene has CDR1 MNHEY and CDR2 SMNVEV (reference sequence). The CDR3 coding sequence is TGTGCCAGCAGTTTCTACGGACAGGGCTACGAGCAGTACTTC. Protein: CASSFYGQGYEQYF.

This chain uses TRBV6-5 with TRBJ2-3; maybe TRBD2 (6 bases). In germline, CDR1 is MNHEY, CDR2 SVGAGI. V lost 5 bases and J lost 1, with 13 bases in between. The CDR3 is made up of 15 amino acids. CDR3 protein: CASSLIAAGTDTQYF. CDR3 DNA sequence: TGTGCCAGCAGTCTTATAGCGGCCGGCACAGATACGCAGTATTTT.

The chain has TRBV10-3 and TRBJ2-7; D might be TRBD1 (6 bases). This CDR3 comprises 12 residues. V shed 6 bases and J shed 2 bases, with 8 bases lying between them. CDR1 ENHRY and CDR2 SYGVKD come from the germline V gene. The CDR3 nucleotides read TGTGCCATCAGGGACAGAACCTACGAGCAGTACTTC. Translation gives CAIRDRTYEQYF.

The CDR3 region is CAWSVTGDYGYTF. CDR3 DNA: TGTGCCTGGAGTGTTACAGGAGATTATGGCTACACCTTC. V is TRBV30 and J is TRBJ1-2; maybe TRBD1 (5 bases). V dropped 0 bases and J dropped 5 bases, with 10 bases sitting between them. CDR1 GTSNPN and CDR2 SVGIG come from the germline V gene (reference sequence). This CDR3 contains 13 residues. Looking up the rest from reference TRBV30 and TRBJ1-2 gives the full variable domain: SQTIHQWPATLVQPVGSPLSLECTVEGTSNPNLYWYRQAAGRGLQLLFYSVGIGQISSEVPQNLSASRPQDRQFILSSKKLLLSDSGFYLCAWSVTGDYGYTFGSGTRLTVV.

In DNA form, the CDR3 reads TGTGCCAGCAGCCAAGGAGCAGGGTTGGACGAGCAGTACTTC. It is translated as CASSQGAGLDEQYF. This chain connects TRBV7-3 to TRBJ2-7; D possibly corresponds to TRBD1 (5 bases). Germline-derived CDR1 and CDR2 are SGHTA and FQGTGA. The CDR3 length is 14 residues. Trimming removed 5 bases from V and 5 bases from J, with 16 bases in between.

The table lists this clone with a count of one. The chain has TRBV16 and TRBJ1-1, with D uncertain. CDR3 length equals 16 residues. Trimming removed 5 bases from V and 0 bases from J, with 16 bases in between. Germline V gene lookup returns CDR1 KGHSY and CDR2 FQNENV. The CDR3 spells CASSRAYSGLNTEAFF. For the CDR3, the DNA is TGTGCCAGCAGCAGGGCTTATTCGGGATTGAACACTGAAGCTTTCTTT. Filled out from reference TRBV16 and TRBJ1-1, the complete variable domain reads GEEVAQTPKHLVRGEGQKAKLYCAPIKGHSYVFWYQQVLKNEFKFLISFQNENVFDETGMPKERFSAKCLPNSPCSLEIQATKLEDSAVYFCASSRAYSGLNTEAFFGQGTRLTVV.

The chain employs TRBV11-2 and TRBJ2-7, with 15 positions matching TRBD2. V dropped 4 bases and J dropped 1; count of bases not matched to a gene: 5. This CDR3 is built from 17 residues. The germline CDR1 and CDR2 sequences are SGHAT and FQNNGV. For the CDR3, the DNA is TGTGCCAGCAGCTCGGGACTAGCGGGAGGTTTTTCCTACGAGCAGTACTTC. Translating it yields CASSSGLAGGFSYEQYF.

The chain carries TRBV4-2 and TRBJ2-7; weak D call: TRBD1 (6 bases). The CDR3 consists of 12 residues. Deletions cut 5 bases from V and 2 bases from J, with 7 bases between. Germline loops: CDR1 LGHNA, CDR2 YNFKEQ. CDR3 coding DNA: TGTGCCAGCAGCGAGGGGGCCTACGAGCAGTACTTC. This translates into CASSEGAYEQYF.

V and J are TRBV28 and TRBJ1-2, with a possible D match to TRBD1 (6 bases). The CDR3 is made up of 14 amino acids. Trimming removed 4 bases from V and 1 base from J, with 10 bases in between. Germline-derived CDR1 and CDR2 are MDHEN and SYDVKM. The CDR3 nucleotides are TGTGCCAGCAGTTGGGGGCGGGTTAACTATGGCTACACCTTC. Its translation: CASSWGRVNYGYTF.

This rearrangement joins TRBV7-8 to TRBJ2-7; 14 bases are a match to TRBD2. Losses at the gene ends were 4 bases for V and 5 bases for J; bases not matched to a gene: 22. This CDR3 comprises 21 residues. The germline CDR1 and CDR2 sequences are SGHVS and FQNEAQ. CDR3 loop: CASSSRPVAGTSGRDPHEQYF. In DNA form, the CDR3 reads TGTGCCAGCAGCTCCCGCCCAGTAGCCGGGACTAGCGGGAGAGACCCCCACGAGCAGTACTTC.

The chain links TRBV5-3 to TRBJ2-3; TRBD2 is a possible D gene (6 bases). TRBV5-3 is an open reading frame, and its role is uncertain. V dropped 3 bases and J dropped 3 bases, with 14 bases sitting between them. CDR3 length equals 15 residues. CDR3 loop: CARSSGLPATDTQYF. The CDR3 nucleotides are TGTGCCAGAAGCTCGGGACTCCCCGCAACAGATACGCAGTATTTT.

J is TRBJ2-7 and V is TRBV7-2, with D possibly TRBD2 on 5 matching bases. This CDR3 has 14 amino acids. Between the trimmed V and J ends, which lost 0 bases and 2 bases, there was a span of 8 bases. The germline CDR1 and CDR2 sequences are SGHTA and FQGNSA. The CDR3 DNA sequence: TGTGCCAGCAGCTTAGCCAGCGGAACCTACGAGCAGTACTTC. Protein: CASSLASGTYEQYF.

V and J are TRBV30 and TRBJ1-1; D is unclear. The CDR3 spans 14 residues. V was pared by 4 bases and J by 7 bases, with 19 bases between. CDR1 GTSNPN and CDR2 SVGIG come from the germline V gene (reference sequence). DNA for the CDR3: TGTGCCTGGACCCTCCGACTAGGGAAAGGTGAAGCTTTCTTT. Residues: CAWTLRLGKGEAFF.

The chain uses TRBV9 and TRBJ2-3; 10 bases are shared with TRBD2. This CDR3 comprises 16 residues. After removal of 0 bases from V and 4 bases from J, the junction contained 5 bases not matched to a gene. From germline, CDR1 is SGDLS and CDR2 YYNGEE. The DNA for the CDR3 is TGTGCCAGCAGCGTAGTAGGGACTAGCGCCTCAGATACGCAGTATTTT. Residues: CASSVVGTSASDTQYF. Full variable domain (remainder filled in from reference TRBV9 and TRBJ2-3): DSGVTQTPKHLITATGQRVTLRCSPRSGDLSVYWYQQSLDQGLQFLIQYYNGEERAKGNILERFSAQQFPDLHSELNLSSLELGDSALYFCASSVVGTSASDTQYFGPGTRLTVL.

The V call is TRBV28, the J call TRBJ2-3; D uncertain. The CDR3 runs 12 residues. The germline V gene encodes CDR1 MDHEN and CDR2 SYDVKM. V was cut by 2 bases and J by 5 bases, with 5 bases left in between. CDR3 sequence: CASSLVGDTQYF. The CDR3 region has the DNA TGTGCCAGCAGTTTAGTCGGAGATACGCAGTATTTT.

The chain has TRBV5-1 and TRBJ2-7, with D possibly being TRBD2 (5 bases). Germline CDR1 reads SGHRS; CDR2 reads YFSETQ. V lost 4 bases, J lost 3 bases, and 14 bases lay in between. CDR3 length: 14 residues. The CDR3 sequence: CASSPDSEHYEQYF. CDR3 bases: TGCGCCAGCAGCCCGGACTCAGAACACTACGAGCAGTACTTC.